What follows describes a single T cell receptor beta chain. Its antigen is still unknown. No base qualities exist here, and no much larger clone lies one base off it. The sample originates from a study of OX40 agonist ivuxolimab in advanced cancers. Turning to the overall study: Ivuxolimab, which targeted the costimulatory receptor OX40 (CD134), was an agonistic, fully human IgG2 monoclonal antibody. Patients were allowed to have had prior anti-PD-1, anti-PD-L1 or anti-CTLA-4 therapy, and 40% of the dose-escalation patients had previously received checkpoint inhibitors. Intravenous ivuxolimab was administered to patients every 2 weeks at six dose levels: 0.01, 0.1, 0.3, 1.5, 3 and 10 mg/kg. Three dose-escalation patients achieved partial responses, one with hepatocellular carcinoma and two with cutaneous melanoma. Of the 50 to 55 patients in dose escalation, about 20 had hepatocellular carcinoma, some 15 had melanoma, 9 had renal cell carcinoma and 9 had head and neck cancer. The paper covers the monotherapy dose-escalation part of the phase I ivuxolimab trial, which included N of about 50 patients. Peripheral TCRbeta sequencing was intended to test whether TCR sequence diversity was altered and clonal T-cell expansion was caused by ivuxolimab. A male proportion of around 83% and a mean age of roughly 55 years, ranging from about 23 to 79, were recorded for the dose-escalation cohort.

To sequence the TCRbeta CDR3 region, genomic DNA was isolated from the sorted cells. The immunoSEQ Assay was used for sequencing of TCRbeta CDR3 regions. TCRdb re-hosts the immuneACCESS table, in-frame sequences only. Its copies lack some clones; in the studies checked, an unresolved V gene accounts for under half of them, and the cause for the rest is not known. For this sample the table gives about 50,000 clones, of which roughly 89% were detected only once. 0.75% to 0.9% of the sample lies in the top ten. What the authors observed across the whole study: The antigen specificity of the clonally expanded peripheral T cells was not determined. Low levels of normalized T-cell clonal expansion were also seen in some nonresponding patients. At doses from 0.1 to 3.0 mg/kg, clonal expansion was seen in both CD4+ and CD8+ blood T cells between baseline and week 6. In the 0.1-3.0 mg/kg groups, partial responders had among the lowest normalized peripheral clonal expansion, particularly in CD8+ T cells. After ivuxolimab, expanded clones were on average more numerous among CD8+ T cells than among CD4+ T cells.

The trial excluded patients who had a history of autoimmune disease or were on systemic immunosuppression. In every dose cohort, peripheral blood was drawn for TCR sequencing at baseline, cycle 4 day 1, and cycle 7 day 1. The samples were taken from a phase I, first-in-human, multicenter, open-label dose-escalation trial of ivuxolimab. The trial enrolled adults with locally advanced or metastatic head and neck squamous cell, hepatocellular, melanoma or renal cell carcinoma. Before TCR sequencing, CD4+ T cells and CD8+ T cells were sorted from peripheral blood as separate populations. According to the germline V gene (reference sequence), CDR1 reads SEHNR and CDR2 reads FQNEAQ. There are 13 amino acids in the CDR3, from cysteine to phenylalanine inclusive. Solely the CDR3 DNA is kept, with 39 bases framed from the first base. V gives up 3 bases and J gives up 0 bases, and the segment between their germline ends measures 6 bases.

The chain links TRBV7-9 with TRBJ2-7, with the D gene uncertain. The sample was CD4+ or CD8+ T cells sorted from blood, taken in a trial of the OX40 agonist ivuxolimab. This TCR was recovered from an adult with an advanced solid tumor such as melanoma, head and neck, liver or kidney cancer. The sequenced DNA is TGTGCCAGCAGCTTCACCAGCTCCTACGAGCAGTACTTC. Its protein is CASSFTSSYEQYF.